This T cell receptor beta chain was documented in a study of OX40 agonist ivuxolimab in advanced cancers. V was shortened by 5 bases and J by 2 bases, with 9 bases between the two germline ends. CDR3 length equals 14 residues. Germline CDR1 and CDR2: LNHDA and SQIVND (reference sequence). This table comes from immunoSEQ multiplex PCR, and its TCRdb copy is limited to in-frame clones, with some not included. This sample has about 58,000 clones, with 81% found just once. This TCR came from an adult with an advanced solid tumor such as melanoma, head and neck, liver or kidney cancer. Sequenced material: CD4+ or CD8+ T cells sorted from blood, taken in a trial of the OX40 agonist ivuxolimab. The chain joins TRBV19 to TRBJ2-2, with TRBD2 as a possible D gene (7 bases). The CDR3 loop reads CASSRGANTGELFF. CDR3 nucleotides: TGTGCCAGTAGTCGGGGGGCTAACACCGGGGAGCTGTTTTTT.